These 21 T cell receptor beta chains share one sample of origin, sequenced in a study of blood T cell repertoires in COVID-19. Profiling relied on immunoSEQ multiplex PCR, and the TCRdb table lists in-frame clones only, not all of them. This sample has a few hundred thousand clones, with about 90% found just once. Sequencing used peripheral blood. The receptors were gathered from a woman aged 25 to 39 with COVID-19, enrolled during active disease.

V and J are TRBV5-4 and TRBJ2-5, with 8 bases matching TRBD2. The germline V gene has CDR1 SGHNT and CDR2 YYREEE (reference sequence). V shed 4 bases and J 5 bases; nucleotides not matched to a gene: 16. The CDR3 has 17 residues. CDR3: CASSLTSGGAFLETQYF. Here the CDR3 DNA reads TGTGCCAGCAGCCTAACCTCGGGGGGGGCCTTTCTGGAGACCCAGTACTTC.

V is TRBV4-1 and J is TRBJ2-7; TRBD1 might be the D (5 bases). V lost 1 base to trimming and J lost 2 bases, with 9 bases between them. Germline V gene data show CDR1 as MGHRA and CDR2 as YSYEKL. This CDR3 is 14 amino acids long. The CDR3 sequence: CASSQVQGAYEQYV. The CDR3 bases are TGCGCCAGCAGCCAAGTCCAGGGCGCCTACGAGCAGTACGTC.

This clone was counted only a few times. CDR3 in DNA: TGTGCCAGCAGCCCGGCCAGGAGGATGGGAGAGACCCAGTACTTC. Protein sequence: CASSPARRMGETQYF. The J gene is TRBJ2-5, the V gene TRBV7-8, with D perhaps TRBD2 (5 bases). The germline gives CDR1 SGHVS, CDR2 FQNEAQ. This CDR3 is 15 amino acids long. V dropped 5 bases and J dropped 4 bases, with 17 bases sitting between them.

The V and J genes are TRBV20-1 and TRBJ2-1; D is possibly TRBD1 (6 bases). This CDR3 contains 13 residues. Trimming stripped 3 bases from V and 7 bases from J, with 13 bases between. Germline-derived CDR1 and CDR2 are DFQATT and SNEGSKA (reference sequence). The CDR3 reads CSASGGQRNEQFF. DNA of the CDR3: TGCAGTGCTAGTGGCGGACAGAGGAATGAGCAGTTCTTC.

Only one count was recorded for this clone. This chain uses TRBV27 with TRBJ1-2; the match to TRBD1 covers 9 bases. The V segment lost 6 bases and the J segment 7 bases; nucleotides outside the gene matches: 6. This CDR3 contains 13 residues. The germline V gene has CDR1 MNHEY and CDR2 SMNVEV (reference sequence). CDR3 loop: CASREQGAVGYTF. Here the CDR3 DNA reads TGTGCCAGCAGAGAACAGGGGGCGGTTGGCTACACCTTC.

The rearrangement joins TRBV7-6 to TRBJ2-3, with 10 positions matching TRBD2. Looked up from germline, CDR1 is SGHVS and CDR2 is FNYEAQ. This CDR3 contains 18 residues. After removal of 1 base from V and 5 bases from J, the junction contained 12 bases not matched to a gene. CDR3 in DNA: TGTGCCAGCAGCTTAGACCCCCCCCCGACTAGCGGGTTAGATACGCAGTATTTT. It specifies CASSLDPPPTSGLDTQYF.

The V call is TRBV2, the J call TRBJ2-1; 8 bases line up with TRBD2. V trimming: 4 bases; J trimming: 7 bases; junction bases outside the gene matches: 0. This CDR3 comprises 12 residues. The germline gives CDR1 SNHLY, CDR2 FYNNEI. As DNA, the CDR3 is TGTGCCAGCAGTGGACTAGCGAATGAGCAGTTCTTC. It translates to CASSGLANEQFF.

The chain combines TRBV19 with TRBJ1-2, with TRBD1 matching over 7 bases. This CDR3 is built from 16 residues. V lost 7 bases, J lost 3 bases, and 14 bases stayed unmatched. Per the germline V gene, CDR1 is LNHDA and CDR2 is SQIVND (reference sequence). This CDR3 reads CASTPSTGPIDYGYTF. In DNA, the CDR3 is TGTGCCAGTACCCCGTCGACAGGGCCCATTGACTATGGCTACACCTTC.

CDR3 DNA: TGTGCCAGCAGCTTGGCATCGGGGGGCTCGGCCAAAAACATTCAGTACTTC. Its translation is CASSLASGGSAKNIQYF. V usage is TRBV5-6 and J usage is TRBJ2-4, with D possibly being TRBD2 (7 bases). V was trimmed by 0 bases and J by 1 base, leaving 14 bases between them. The CDR3 totals 17 residues. Germline loops: CDR1 SGHDT, CDR2 YYEEEE.

The chain is built from TRBV18 and TRBJ1-6; 11 nucleotides line up with TRBD1. J gave up 9 bases and V 8 bases, and 15 bases lay outside the gene matches. CDR3 length: 17 residues. Germline-derived CDR1 and CDR2 are KGHSH and LQKENI. CDR3 amino acids: CASPRTGGAGNRSPLHF. As DNA, the CDR3 is TGTGCCAGCCCGAGGACAGGGGGCGCGGGAAACCGTTCACCCCTCCACTTT.

The V gene is TRBV7-6, the J gene TRBJ1-2; 8 nucleotides agree with TRBD1. The trim removed 0 bases at V and 8 bases at J, leaving 8 bases unmatched. The CDR3 is made up of 15 amino acids. Germline assignment: CDR1 SGHVS and CDR2 FNYEAQ. The DNA of the CDR3 is TGTGCCAGCAGCTTAGCGGCGGACAGGGCGTGGGGCTACACCTTC. Its translation is CASSLAADRAWGYTF.

V gene TRBV3-1 (or the pseudogene TRBV3-2) combines with J gene TRBJ1-2; TRBD1 matches 8 bases. The CDR3 sequence is 17 residues long. V lost 5 bases to trimming and J lost 1 base; unmatched junction nucleotides: 12. Germline CDR1 LGHDT, CDR2 YNNKEL (reference sequence). The CDR3 DNA reads as TGTGCCAGCAGCATAAGGGACAGGACCTCCCTTAACTATGGCTACACCTTC. Translated: CASSIRDRTSLNYGYTF.

J is TRBJ1-2 and V is TRBV7-2; D is perhaps TRBD1 (6 bases). The CDR3 is made up of 16 amino acids. Germline-derived CDR1 and CDR2 are SGHTA and FQGNSA. Trimming took 0 bases from V and 6 from J, leaving 17 bases between them. The CDR3 DNA reads as TGTGCCAGCAGCTTAGCGCTTGTTACAGGGAGGGATGGCTACACCTTC. This gives the protein CASSLALVTGRDGYTF.

The V and J genes are TRBV30 and TRBJ2-3, with D perhaps matching TRBD2 (6 bases). Trimming pared 4 bases from V and 0 bases from J, leaving 8 bases between. The CDR3 consists of 13 residues. The germline CDR1 and CDR2 sequences are GTSNPN and SVGIG (reference sequence). This CDR3 reads CAWNRGSTDTQYF. DNA for the CDR3: TGTGCCTGGAACCGGGGGAGCACAGATACGCAGTATTTT.

The J gene is TRBJ2-2, the V gene TRBV30; a weak D match, TRBD1 (6 bases). The germline gives CDR1 GTSNPN, CDR2 SVGIG (reference sequence). This CDR3 has 15 residues. The V and J ends lost 7 bases and 0 bases respectively, with 15 bases between them. The CDR3 DNA reads as TGTGCCTACTCCACCGGGACACCGAACACCGGGGAGCTGTTTTTT. Encoded protein: CAYSTGTPNTGELFF.

The genes are TRBV4-1 and TRBJ1-2; 7 bases are a match to TRBD1. V was pared by 0 bases and J by 1 base, with 2 bases of the junction left unmatched. The CDR3 totals 15 residues. In germline, CDR1 is MGHRA, CDR2 YSYEKL. CDR3 loop: CASSQDQGGNYGYTF. CDR3 in DNA: TGCGCCAGCAGCCAAGACCAGGGGGGTAACTATGGCTACACCTTC.

The rearrangement uses TRBV13 and TRBJ1-3, with D uncertain. CDR3 length: 17 amino acids. The germline V and J ends were trimmed by 5 bases and 0 bases, with 17 bases remaining between them. The germline V gene encodes CDR1 PRHDT and CDR2 FYEKMQ (reference sequence). The CDR3 protein is CASSPSVFHRSGNTIYF. The CDR3 DNA follows: TGTGCCAGCAGCCCCAGTGTGTTTCACCGCTCTGGAAACACCATATATTTT.

As concerns this clone: The same CDR3 arises from other DNA sequences in this sample as well. The CDR3 DNA sequence: TGTGCCACCAGCAGACTCAGGGGACAGGGACAGCCCCAGCATTTT. As protein: CATSRLRGQGQPQHF. J is TRBJ1-5 and V is TRBV15; 9 bases match TRBD1. V lost 2 bases to trimming and J lost 7 bases; unmatched junction nucleotides: 6. The CDR3 sequence is 15 residues long. Per the germline V gene, CDR1 is LNHNV and CDR2 is YYDKDF (reference sequence).

The chain joins TRBV10-3 to TRBJ2-3; tentative D call: TRBD1 (6 bases). CDR1 is ENHRY and CDR2 is SYGVKD in the germline V gene. The CDR3 has 12 residues. Trimming removed 7 bases from V and 9 bases from J, with 14 bases in between. This chain's CDR3 is CAIKGDQGTQYF. CDR3 coding DNA: TGTGCCATCAAAGGGGACCAGGGGACGCAGTATTTT.

The chain recombines TRBV4-3 with TRBJ2-2, with 12 bases aligning to TRBD2. CDR3 size: 16 residues. Germline V CDR1 and CDR2: LGHNA, YSLEER. After removal of 4 bases from V and 9 bases from J, the junction contained 9 bases not matched to a gene. CDR3 nucleotide sequence: TGCGCCAGCAGCCTCGGACTAGCGGGGTTCGCCCGGGAGCTGTTTTTT. It encodes CASSLGLAGFARELFF.

This rearrangement joins TRBV5-4 to TRBJ2-2; 7 positions match TRBD1. In germline, CDR1 is SGHNT, CDR2 YYREEE (reference sequence). CDR3 length: 16 residues. The trim removed 0 bases at V and 1 base at J, leaving 3 bases unmatched. The CDR3 nucleotides are TGTGCCAGCAGCTTGGGGCACAGGGGGAACACCGGGGAGCTGTTTTTT. Its protein product is CASSLGHRGNTGELFF.